This T cell receptor (beta chain) comes out of a study of shared clonotypes between healthy human individuals. The test was conducted at deep level. Sequencing was performed with immunoSEQ multiplex PCR; in TCRdb, only in-frame clones are kept and a portion is missing. The sample gives roughly 530,000 clones, 90% to 96% of which show up once; approximately 0.06% is in the top ten. Recent vaccinations or acute infections were absent in the healthy HIV-negative adult donors. CD4+ cells were split into CD45RA+ naive and CD45RA-negative memory subsets. The sequencing input was naive CD4+ T cells sorted from blood. Subset of the sample: CD45RA+ positively selected. The sequence was collected from a woman aged 25-40 years in good health.

The CDR3 spells CSARENIQYF. The CDR3 DNA reads as TGCAGTGCTAGGGAAAACATTCAGTACTTC. The chain links TRBV20-1 to TRBJ2-4; D is unresolved. The V gene lost 3 bases and the J gene lost 5 bases, with 2 bases spanning the gap. CDR1 and CDR2 (germline): DFQATT, SNEGSKA (reference sequence). There are 10 residues in the CDR3.